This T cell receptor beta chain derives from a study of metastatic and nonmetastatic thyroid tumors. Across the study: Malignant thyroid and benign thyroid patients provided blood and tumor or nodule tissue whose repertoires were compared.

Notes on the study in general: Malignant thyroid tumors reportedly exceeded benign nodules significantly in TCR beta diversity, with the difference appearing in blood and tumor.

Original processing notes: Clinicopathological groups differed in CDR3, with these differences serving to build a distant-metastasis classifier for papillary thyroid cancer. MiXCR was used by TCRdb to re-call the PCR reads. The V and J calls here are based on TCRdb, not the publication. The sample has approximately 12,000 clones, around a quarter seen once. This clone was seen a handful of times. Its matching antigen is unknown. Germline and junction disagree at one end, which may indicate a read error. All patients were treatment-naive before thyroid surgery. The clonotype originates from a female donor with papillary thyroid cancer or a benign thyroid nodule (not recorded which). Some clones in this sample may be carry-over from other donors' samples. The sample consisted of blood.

The CDR3 bases are TGTGACAGCAGTCCACACCCGGACGATGGTAATTCACGCCTCCACTTT. Its protein is CDSSPHPDDGNSRLHF. This chain uses TRBV6-1 with TRBJ1-6, with D unclear. The CDR3 is 16 residues long. Germline V gene lookup returns CDR1 MNHNS and CDR2 SASEGT.